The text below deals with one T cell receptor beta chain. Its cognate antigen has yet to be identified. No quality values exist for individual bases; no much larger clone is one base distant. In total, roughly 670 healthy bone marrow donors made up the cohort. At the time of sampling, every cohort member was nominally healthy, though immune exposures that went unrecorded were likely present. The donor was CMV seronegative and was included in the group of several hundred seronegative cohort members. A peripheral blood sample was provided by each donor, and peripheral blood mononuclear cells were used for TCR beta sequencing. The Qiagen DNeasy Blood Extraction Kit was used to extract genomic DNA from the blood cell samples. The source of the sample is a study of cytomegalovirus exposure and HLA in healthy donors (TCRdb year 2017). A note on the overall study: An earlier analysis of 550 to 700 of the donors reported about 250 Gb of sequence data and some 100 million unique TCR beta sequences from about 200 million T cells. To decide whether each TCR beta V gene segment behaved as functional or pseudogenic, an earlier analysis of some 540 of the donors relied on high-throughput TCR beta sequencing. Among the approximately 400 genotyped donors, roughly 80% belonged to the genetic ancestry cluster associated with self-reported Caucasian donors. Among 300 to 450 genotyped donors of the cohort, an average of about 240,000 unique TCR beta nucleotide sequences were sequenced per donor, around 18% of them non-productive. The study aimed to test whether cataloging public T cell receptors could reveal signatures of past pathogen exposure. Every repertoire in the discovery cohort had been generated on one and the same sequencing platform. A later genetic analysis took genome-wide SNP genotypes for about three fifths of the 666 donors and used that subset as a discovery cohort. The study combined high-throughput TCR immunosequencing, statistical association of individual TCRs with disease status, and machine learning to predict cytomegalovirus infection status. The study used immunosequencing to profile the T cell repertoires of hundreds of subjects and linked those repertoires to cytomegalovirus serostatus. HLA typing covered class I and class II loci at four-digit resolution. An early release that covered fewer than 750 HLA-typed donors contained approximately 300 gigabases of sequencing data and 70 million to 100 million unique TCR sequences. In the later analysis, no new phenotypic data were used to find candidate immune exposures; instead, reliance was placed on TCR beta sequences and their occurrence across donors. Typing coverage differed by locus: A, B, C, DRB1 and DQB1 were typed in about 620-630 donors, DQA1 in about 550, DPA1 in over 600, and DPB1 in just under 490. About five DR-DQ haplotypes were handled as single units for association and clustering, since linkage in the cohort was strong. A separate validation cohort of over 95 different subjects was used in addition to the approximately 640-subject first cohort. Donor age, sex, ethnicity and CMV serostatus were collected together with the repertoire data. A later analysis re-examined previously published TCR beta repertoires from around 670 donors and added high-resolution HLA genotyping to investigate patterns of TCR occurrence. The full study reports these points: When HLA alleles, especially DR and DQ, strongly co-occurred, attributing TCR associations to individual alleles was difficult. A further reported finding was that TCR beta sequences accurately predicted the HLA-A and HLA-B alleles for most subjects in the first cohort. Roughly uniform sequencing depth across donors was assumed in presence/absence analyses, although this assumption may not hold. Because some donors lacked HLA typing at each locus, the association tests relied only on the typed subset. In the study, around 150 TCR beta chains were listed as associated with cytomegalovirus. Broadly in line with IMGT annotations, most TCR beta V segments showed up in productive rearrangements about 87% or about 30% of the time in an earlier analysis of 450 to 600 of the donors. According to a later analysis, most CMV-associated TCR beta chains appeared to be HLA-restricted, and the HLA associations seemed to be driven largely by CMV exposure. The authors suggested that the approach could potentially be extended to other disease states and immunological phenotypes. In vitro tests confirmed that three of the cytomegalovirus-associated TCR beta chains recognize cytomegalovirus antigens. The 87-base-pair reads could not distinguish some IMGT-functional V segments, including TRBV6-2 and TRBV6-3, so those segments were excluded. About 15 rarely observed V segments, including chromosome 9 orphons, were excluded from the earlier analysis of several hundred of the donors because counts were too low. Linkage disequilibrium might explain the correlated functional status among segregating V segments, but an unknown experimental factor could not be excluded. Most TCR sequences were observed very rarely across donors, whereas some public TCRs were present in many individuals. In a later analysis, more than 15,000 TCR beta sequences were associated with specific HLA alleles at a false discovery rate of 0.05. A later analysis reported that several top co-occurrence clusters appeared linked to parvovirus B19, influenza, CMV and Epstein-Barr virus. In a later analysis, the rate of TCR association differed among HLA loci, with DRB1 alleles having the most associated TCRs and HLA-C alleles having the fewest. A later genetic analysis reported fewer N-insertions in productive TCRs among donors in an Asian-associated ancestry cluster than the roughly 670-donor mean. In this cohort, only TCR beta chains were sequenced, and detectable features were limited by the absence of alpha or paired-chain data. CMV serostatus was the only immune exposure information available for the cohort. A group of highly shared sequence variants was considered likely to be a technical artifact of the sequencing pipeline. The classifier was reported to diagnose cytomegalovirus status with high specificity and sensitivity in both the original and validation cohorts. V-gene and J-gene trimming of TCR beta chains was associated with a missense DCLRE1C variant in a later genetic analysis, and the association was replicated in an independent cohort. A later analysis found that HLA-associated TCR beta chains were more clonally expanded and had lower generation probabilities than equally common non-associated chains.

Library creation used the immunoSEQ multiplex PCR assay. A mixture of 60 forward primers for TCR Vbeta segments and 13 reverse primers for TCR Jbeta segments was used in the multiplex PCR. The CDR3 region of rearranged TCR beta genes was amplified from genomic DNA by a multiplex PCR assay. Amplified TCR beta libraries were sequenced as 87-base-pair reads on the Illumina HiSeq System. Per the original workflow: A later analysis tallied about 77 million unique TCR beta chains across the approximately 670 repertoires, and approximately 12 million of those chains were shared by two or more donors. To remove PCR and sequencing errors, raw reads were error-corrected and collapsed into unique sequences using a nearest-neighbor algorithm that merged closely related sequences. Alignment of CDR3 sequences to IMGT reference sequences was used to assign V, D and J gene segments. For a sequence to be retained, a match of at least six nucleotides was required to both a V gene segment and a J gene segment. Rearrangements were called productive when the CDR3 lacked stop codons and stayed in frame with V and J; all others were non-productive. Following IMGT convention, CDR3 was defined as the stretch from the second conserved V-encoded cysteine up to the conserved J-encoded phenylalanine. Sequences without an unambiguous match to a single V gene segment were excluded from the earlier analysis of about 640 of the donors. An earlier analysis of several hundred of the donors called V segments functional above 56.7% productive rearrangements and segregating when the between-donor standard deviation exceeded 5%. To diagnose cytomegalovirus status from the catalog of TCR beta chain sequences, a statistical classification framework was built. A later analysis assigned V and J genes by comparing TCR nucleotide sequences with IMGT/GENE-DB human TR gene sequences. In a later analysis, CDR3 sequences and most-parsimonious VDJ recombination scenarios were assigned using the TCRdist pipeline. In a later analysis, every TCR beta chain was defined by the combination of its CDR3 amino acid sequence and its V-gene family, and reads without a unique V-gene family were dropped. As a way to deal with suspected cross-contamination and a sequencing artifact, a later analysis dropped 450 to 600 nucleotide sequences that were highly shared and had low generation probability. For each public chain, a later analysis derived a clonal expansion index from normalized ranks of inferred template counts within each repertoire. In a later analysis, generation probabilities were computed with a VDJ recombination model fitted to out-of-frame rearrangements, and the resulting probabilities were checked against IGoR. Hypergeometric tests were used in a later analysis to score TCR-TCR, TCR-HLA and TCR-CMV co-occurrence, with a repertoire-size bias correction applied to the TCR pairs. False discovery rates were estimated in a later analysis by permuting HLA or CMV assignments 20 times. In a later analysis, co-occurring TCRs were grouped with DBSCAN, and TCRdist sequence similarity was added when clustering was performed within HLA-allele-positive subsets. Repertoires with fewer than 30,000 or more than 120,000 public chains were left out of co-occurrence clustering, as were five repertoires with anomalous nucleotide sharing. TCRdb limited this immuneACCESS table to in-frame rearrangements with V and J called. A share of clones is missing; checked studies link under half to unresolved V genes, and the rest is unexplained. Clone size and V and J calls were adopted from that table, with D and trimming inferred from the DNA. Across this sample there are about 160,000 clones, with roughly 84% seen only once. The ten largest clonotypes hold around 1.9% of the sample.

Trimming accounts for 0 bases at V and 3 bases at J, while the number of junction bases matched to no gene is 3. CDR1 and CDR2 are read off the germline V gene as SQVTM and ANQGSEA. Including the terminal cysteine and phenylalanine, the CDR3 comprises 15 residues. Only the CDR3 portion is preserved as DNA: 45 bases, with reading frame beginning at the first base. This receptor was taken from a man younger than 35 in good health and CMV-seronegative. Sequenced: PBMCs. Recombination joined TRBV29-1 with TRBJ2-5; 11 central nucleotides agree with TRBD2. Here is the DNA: TGCAGCGTTGAAGAAGGGACTAGCGGAAAAGAGACCCAGTACTTC. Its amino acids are CSVEEGTSGKETQYF.